Each of the 15 T cell receptor beta chains below was sequenced from the same sample in a study of T cell repertoires in cytomegalovirus infection (dated by TCRdb to between 2018 and 2020). TCRdb records Illumina HiSeq 1500 as the sequencer. The public sequencing data were trimmed at Q25 with fastp and processed into clonotypes with MiXCR by TCRdb, which kept only in-frame beta chains. Each CDR3 protein gets just one entry, which takes the most common genes and DNA from the rows behind it. For this sample there are about 130,000 distinct CDR3 sequences; 7.5% to 9% appear just once. The ten largest clones capture 10% of the sample. Sequenced material: PBMCs. The origin of the receptors is a human donor in good health (CMV status not recorded). Some clones in this sample may be carry-over from other donors' samples.

This clonotype was found many times. V usage is TRBV12-3 or TRBV12-4 and J usage is TRBJ1-1, with D perhaps TRBD1 (5 bases). With 5 bases removed from V and 4 bases from J, the gap between germline ends came to 8 bases. The CDR3 has 12 amino acids. This chain's CDR3 is CASSQGFTEAFF. CDR3 bases: TGTGCCAGCAGTCAGGGTTTCACTGAAGCTTTCTTT.

This clonotype came up a few times. The chain is built from TRBV28 and TRBJ1-1, with TRBD1 as a possible D gene (5 bases). This CDR3 has 15 residues. Per the germline V gene, CDR1 is MDHEN and CDR2 is SYDVKM. The V end lost 5 bases, the J end lost 9 bases, and 22 bases lay between the germline ends. The CDR3: CASSIPTAPMSKAFF. DNA of the CDR3: TGTGCCAGCAGTATCCCGACAGCTCCCATGTCGAAAGCTTTCTTT.

This clonotype has more than one count but fewer than ten. V is TRBV29-1 and J is TRBJ2-3; a weak D match, TRBD2 (5 bases). CDR1 is SQVTM and CDR2 is ANQGSEA in the germline V gene. The V gene lost 4 bases and the J gene lost 4 bases, with 12 bases spanning the gap. This CDR3 has 13 residues. CDR3 amino acids: CSVVFSVADTQYF. In nucleotides, the CDR3 is TGCAGCGTTGTTTTTAGCGTTGCAGATACGCAGTATTTT.

This clonotype has ten or more counts. The V and J genes are TRBV7-2 and TRBJ2-2, with D possibly matching TRBD1 (6 bases). The CDR3 sequence is 17 residues long. Germline CDR1 SGHTA, CDR2 FQGNSA. The ends were cut back, 0 bases at V and 1 base at J, with 12 bases in the middle. The CDR3: CASSLAHQGLNTGELFF. The CDR3 nucleotides read TGTGCCAGCAGCTTAGCGCATCAGGGGTTGAACACCGGGGAGCTGTTTTTT.

There are many counts of this clonotype. This rearrangement joins TRBV27 to TRBJ2-7; tentatively, D is TRBD1 or TRBD2 (5 bases each). Germline assignment: CDR1 MNHEY and CDR2 SMNVEV (reference sequence). Trimming removed 6 bases from V and 6 bases from J, with 18 bases in between. This CDR3 contains 14 residues. The CDR3 region has the DNA TGTGCCAGCAGCCTCGGGCAGGGAGTCACCGAGCAGTACTTC. Protein product: CASSLGQGVTEQYF.

This clonotype was seen many times. The rearrangement joins TRBV6-1 to TRBJ2-7; unclear D gene. The germline gives CDR1 MNHNS, CDR2 SASEGT. V lost 1 base to trimming and J lost 3 bases, with 7 bases between them. This CDR3 spans 13 amino acids. CDR3 in DNA: TGTGCCAGCAGTGAAGATAGACACTACGAGCAGTACTTC. It codes for CASSEDRHYEQYF.

This clonotype was detected many times. V gene TRBV7-2 combines with J gene TRBJ1-6; D not certain. Germline CDR1 is SGHTA and CDR2 is FQGNSA. With 4 bases removed from V and 4 bases from J, the gap between germline ends came to 11 bases. The CDR3 is made up of 15 amino acids. The CDR3 here is CASSSMDSYNSPLHF. CDR3 nucleotides: TGTGCCAGCAGCTCTATGGATAGTTATAATTCACCCCTCCACTTT.

This clonotype was seen repeatedly, ten times or more. The chain recombines TRBV7-2 with TRBJ1-2; TRBD1 might be the D (6 bases). The germline gives CDR1 SGHTA, CDR2 FQGNSA. This CDR3 comprises 14 residues. Trimming cost V 1 base and J 4 bases, with 10 bases left between them. The chain's CDR3 is CASSLEQGGYGYTF. In DNA form, the CDR3 reads TGTGCCAGCAGCTTAGAACAGGGTGGCTATGGCTACACCTTC.

Notes on this clonotype: A read error may be the cause here, since a much bigger clone is one base away. The rearrangement uses TRBV19 and TRBJ2-2, with TRBD1 matching over 9 bases. The length of the CDR3 is 17 residues. V lost 6 bases and J lost 0; bases outside the gene matches: 8. CDR1 LNHDA and CDR2 SQIVND come from the germline V gene (reference sequence). CDR3 nucleotide sequence: TGTGCCAGTAGATGGAACAGGGGGCTATCGAACACCGGGGAGCTGTTTTTT. Translating gives CASRWNRGLSNTGELFF.

This clonotype was counted at least ten times. The J gene is TRBJ1-1, the V gene TRBV5-1; D gene unclear. The V end lost 0 bases, the J end lost 4 bases, and 7 bases lay between the germline ends. Germline V gives CDR1 SGHRS, CDR2 YFSETQ. This CDR3 region has 13 residues. The CDR3 sequence is CASSLAASTEAFF. CDR3 nucleotide sequence: TGCGCCAGCAGCTTGGCCGCGAGCACTGAAGCTTTCTTT.

In this sample, this clonotype turned up many times. The rearrangement links TRBV7-9 to TRBJ1-5, with D unclear. Germline loops: CDR1 SEHNR, CDR2 FQNEAQ (reference sequence). The CDR3 length is 14 residues. The V end was cut by 5 bases, the J end by 4 bases, with 12 bases between. CDR3 sequence reads: CASSPGHPNQPQHF. In nucleotides, the CDR3 is TGTGCCAGCAGCCCCGGGCATCCAAATCAGCCCCAGCATTTT.

This clonotype was counted many times. The chain couples TRBV7-9 to TRBJ1-1; D uncertain. Per the germline V gene, CDR1 is SEHNR and CDR2 is FQNEAQ (reference sequence). This CDR3 has 14 residues. Trimming shortened V by 3 bases and J by 0 bases, and 8 bases separated the two germline ends. The chain's CDR3 is CASSFSLLNTEAFF. The CDR3, as DNA: TGTGCCAGCAGCTTCTCCCTACTGAACACTGAAGCTTTCTTT.

The chain joins TRBV19 to TRBJ1-5; the D gene is possibly TRBD1 (5 bases). Germline V gene lookup returns CDR1 LNHDA and CDR2 SQIVND (reference sequence). The CDR3 consists of 12 residues. V was trimmed by 5 bases and J by 5 bases, leaving 7 bases between them. The CDR3, as DNA: TGTGCCAGTAGTGACAGAGATCAGCCCCAGCATTTT. Translation: CASSDRDQPQHF.

This clonotype was counted at least ten times. The rearrangement joins TRBV6-5 to TRBJ2-2; 13 bases are shared with TRBD2. Germline CDR1 is MNHEY and CDR2 is SVGAGI. Trimming removed 2 bases from V and 3 bases from J; junction bases left unmatched: 6. This CDR3 has 18 amino acids. CDR3: CASSYLLAGGLDTGELFF. Here the CDR3 DNA reads TGTGCCAGCAGTTACCTACTAGCGGGGGGGCTGGACACCGGGGAGCTGTTTTTT.

This clonotype came up many times. The chain employs TRBV12-3 or TRBV12-4 and TRBJ2-3, with unresolved D. The CDR3 totals 13 residues. The V end was cut by 3 bases, the J end by 3 bases, with 7 bases between. This CDR3 reads CASSFLETDTQYF. In DNA form, the CDR3 reads TGTGCCAGCAGTTTCCTGGAAACAGATACGCAGTATTTT.